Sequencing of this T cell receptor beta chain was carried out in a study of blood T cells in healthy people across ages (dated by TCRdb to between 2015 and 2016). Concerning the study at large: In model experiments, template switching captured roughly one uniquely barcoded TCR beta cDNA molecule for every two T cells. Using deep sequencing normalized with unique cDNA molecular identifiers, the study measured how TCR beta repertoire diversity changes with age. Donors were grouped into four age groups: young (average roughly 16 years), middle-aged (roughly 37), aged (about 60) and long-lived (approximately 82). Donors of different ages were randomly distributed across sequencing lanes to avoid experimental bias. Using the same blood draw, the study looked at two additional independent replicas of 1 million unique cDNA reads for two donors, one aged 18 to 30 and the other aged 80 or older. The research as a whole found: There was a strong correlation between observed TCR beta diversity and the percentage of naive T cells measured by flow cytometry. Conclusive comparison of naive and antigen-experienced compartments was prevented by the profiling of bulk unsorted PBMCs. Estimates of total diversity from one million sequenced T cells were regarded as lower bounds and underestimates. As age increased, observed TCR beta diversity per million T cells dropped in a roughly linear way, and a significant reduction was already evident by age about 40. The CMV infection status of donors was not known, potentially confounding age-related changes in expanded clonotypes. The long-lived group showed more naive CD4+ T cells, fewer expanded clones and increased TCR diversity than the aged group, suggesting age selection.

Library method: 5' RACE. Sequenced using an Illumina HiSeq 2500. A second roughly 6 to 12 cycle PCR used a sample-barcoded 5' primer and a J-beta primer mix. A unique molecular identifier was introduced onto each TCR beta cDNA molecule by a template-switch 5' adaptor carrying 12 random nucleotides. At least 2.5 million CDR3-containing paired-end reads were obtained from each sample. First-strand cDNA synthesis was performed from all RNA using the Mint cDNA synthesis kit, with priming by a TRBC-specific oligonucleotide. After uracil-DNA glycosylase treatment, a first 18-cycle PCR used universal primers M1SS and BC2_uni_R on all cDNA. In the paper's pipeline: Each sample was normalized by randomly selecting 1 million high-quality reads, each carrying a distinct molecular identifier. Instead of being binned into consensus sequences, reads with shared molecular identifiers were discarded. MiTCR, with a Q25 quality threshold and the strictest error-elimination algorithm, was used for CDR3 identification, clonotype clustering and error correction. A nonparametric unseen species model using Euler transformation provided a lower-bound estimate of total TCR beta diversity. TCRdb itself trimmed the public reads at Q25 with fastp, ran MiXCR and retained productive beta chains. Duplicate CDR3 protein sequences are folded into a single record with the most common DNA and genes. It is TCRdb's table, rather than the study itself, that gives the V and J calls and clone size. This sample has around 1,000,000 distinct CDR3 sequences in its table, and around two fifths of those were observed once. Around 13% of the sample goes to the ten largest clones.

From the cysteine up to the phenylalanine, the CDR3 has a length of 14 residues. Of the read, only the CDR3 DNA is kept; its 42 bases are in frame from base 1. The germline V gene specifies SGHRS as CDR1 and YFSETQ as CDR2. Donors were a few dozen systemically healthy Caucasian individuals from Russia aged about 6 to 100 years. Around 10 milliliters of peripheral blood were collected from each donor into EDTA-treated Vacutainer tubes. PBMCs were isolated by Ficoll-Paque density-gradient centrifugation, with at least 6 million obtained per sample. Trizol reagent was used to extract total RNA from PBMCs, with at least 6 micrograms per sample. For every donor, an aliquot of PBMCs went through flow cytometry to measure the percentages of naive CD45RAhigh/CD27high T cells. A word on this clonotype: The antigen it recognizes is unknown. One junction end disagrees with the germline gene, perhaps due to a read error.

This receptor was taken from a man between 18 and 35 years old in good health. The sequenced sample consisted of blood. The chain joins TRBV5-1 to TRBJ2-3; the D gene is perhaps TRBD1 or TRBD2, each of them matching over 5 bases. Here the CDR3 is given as CVSSLGRGTDTQYF. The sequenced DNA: TGCGTCAGCAGCTTGGGGCGGGGCACAGATACGCAGTATTTT.